The 8 T cell receptor beta chains given below trace back to one sample, sequenced in a study of T cells after yellow fever vaccination. One entry per CDR3 protein, called by TCRdb with MiXCR from the 5' RACE reads. In the table there are around 16,000 distinct CDR3 sequences, under 5% of which are singletons. The input for sequencing was PBMCs, either bulk or a sorted T-cell subset (CD4+, CD8+, memory, or dextramer-sorted; not recorded which), taken 15 days after the yellow fever booster vaccination. The receptors derive from a man aged 30 to 45 who received the YFV17D yellow fever vaccine.

This clonotype showed up many times. The chain has TRBV4-1 and TRBJ2-7; D unresolved. V shed 6 bases and J shed 3 bases, with 9 bases lying between them. The CDR3 runs 12 residues. The germline gives CDR1 MGHRA, CDR2 YSYEKL. The CDR3 spells CASSGPGYEQYF. In DNA, the CDR3 is TGCGCCAGCAGTGGTCCAGGCTACGAGCAGTACTTC.

This clonotype came up many times. This sequence joins TRBV12-3 or TRBV12-4 and TRBJ2-2; D gene uncertain. Trimming removed 4 bases at V and 4 bases at J, with 13 bases between. The CDR3 runs to 15 residues. The CDR3 spells CASSYSSWGTGELFF. The CDR3, as DNA: TGTGCCAGCAGTTATTCCTCCTGGGGCACCGGGGAGCTGTTTTTT.

The table lists this clonotype with many counts. The chain couples TRBV7-9 to TRBJ2-3, with D possibly TRBD1 on 6 matching bases. The CDR3 contains 14 residues. The germline V gene encodes CDR1 SEHNR and CDR2 FQNEAQ (reference sequence). Between the trimmed V and J ends, which lost 1 base and 4 bases, there was a span of 9 bases. The chain's CDR3 is CASSLVGGSDTQYF. The CDR3 bases are TGTGCCAGCAGCTTAGTTGGGGGCTCAGATACGCAGTATTTT.

Sample share makes this clonotype medium-sized. This chain links TRBV10-3 with TRBJ2-7, with D perhaps given as TRBD1 or TRBD2 (5 bases each). V shed 3 bases and J shed 3 bases, with 15 bases lying between them. CDR1 and CDR2 from the germline V gene are ENHRY and SYGVKD. The CDR3 is made up of 15 amino acids. DNA for the CDR3: TGTGCCATCAGTGATCAAGGGACCGAGGGCTACGAGCAGTACTTC. Protein sequence: CAISDQGTEGYEQYF.

This clonotype was counted many times. The chain couples TRBV6-1 to TRBJ2-7; 10 bases map to TRBD2. V was pared by 3 bases and J by 4 bases, with 9 bases of the junction left unmatched. Germline CDR1 reads MNHNS; CDR2 reads SASEGT. The CDR3 is 16 amino acids. Here the CDR3 reads CASSDAEAGGPYEQYF. The CDR3 region has the DNA TGTGCCAGCAGTGACGCCGAAGCGGGAGGGCCATACGAGCAGTACTTC.

Many counts were recorded for this clonotype. The gene calls are TRBV12-3 or TRBV12-4 and TRBJ2-1; 8 nucleotides match TRBD2. The CDR3 has 11 residues. The V and J ends lost 6 bases and 11 bases, in that order; junction bases with no gene match: 3. The CDR3 sequence: CASSRGGQQFF. The CDR3 DNA is TGTGCCAGCAGCCGGGGGGGGCAGCAGTTCTTC.

Many counts were recorded for this clonotype. As DNA, the CDR3 is TGCGCCAGCAGCCAAGATTTAGCCGGGGTAGCCTACGAGCAGTACTTC. It encodes CASSQDLAGVAYEQYF. The rearrangement links TRBV4-3 to TRBJ2-7, with D possibly matching TRBD2 (5 bases). The CDR3 consists of 16 residues. V lost 0 bases to trimming and J lost 2 bases, with 14 bases between them. Germline V gene lookup returns CDR1 LGHNA and CDR2 YSLEER.

This clonotype is classed as medium-sized. The rearrangement uses TRBV14 and TRBJ2-2; 10 bases map to TRBD2. V trimming: 5 bases; J trimming: 7 bases; junction bases outside the gene matches: 10. Germline assignment: CDR1 SGHDN and CDR2 FVKESK. The CDR3 runs to 16 residues. The CDR3 DNA sequence: TGTGCCAGCAGCTCGCAAGCGGGAGGGCCCTACGGGGAGCTGTTTTTT. Residues: CASSSQAGGPYGELFF. Complete variable domain (other parts from reference TRBV14 and TRBJ2-2): EAGVTQFPSHSVIEKGQTVTLRCDPISGHDNLYWYRRVMGKEIKFLLHFVKESKQDESGMPNNRFLAERTGGTYSTLKVQPAELEDSGVYFCASSSQAGGPYGELFFGEGSRLTVL.